What follows are 9 T cell receptor beta chains derived from one specimen sequenced in a study of T-cell memory formation after mild COVID-19 (dated by TCRdb to about 2021). Receptors were amplified or captured by 5' RACE. TCRdb names Illumina NovaSeq 6000 as the instrument used. Using fastp trimming at Q25 and MiXCR clonotype assembly, TCRdb reanalyzed the public sequencing data and kept in-frame beta chains. Under each unique CDR3 protein, matching rows form one entry showing the most common genes and DNA. Present in this sample are roughly 500,000 distinct CDR3 sequences, roughly 20% of which were seen just once. Clones ranked in the top ten supply under 15% of the sample. Specimen: PBMCs or a T cell subset sorted from them (not recorded which). The source is an adult woman who had mild COVID-19 (a few samples of this study predate the infection). The sample titles of this study are shuffled in the database, so cell type and time point are left out; the donor was told from shared clones.

This clonotype was detected only a few times. The chain joins TRBV7-3 to TRBJ2-1; D is unclear. Per germline, CDR1 SGHTA and CDR2 FQGTGA. CDR3 length: 13 residues. V was cut by 4 bases and J by 4 bases, with 8 bases left in between. This CDR3 is CASSSAPYNEQFF. The CDR3 nucleotides are TGTGCCAGCAGCTCCGCTCCATACAATGAGCAGTTCTTC.

The rearrangement joins TRBV7-9 to TRBJ2-5; the D gene could be TRBD1 or TRBD2 (5 bases each). The CDR3 length is 14 residues. Germline CDR1 and CDR2: SEHNR and FQNEAQ (reference sequence). The V gene lost 4 bases and the J gene lost 9 bases, with 18 bases spanning the gap. Here the CDR3 reads CASSSRSHLGAQYF. The CDR3 nucleotides are TGTGCCAGCAGCTCTCGGTCCCACCTGGGGGCCCAGTACTTC.

J is TRBJ1-5 and V is TRBV6-1; D is possibly TRBD1 (5 bases). The CDR3 spans 14 residues. Germline assignment: CDR1 MNHNS and CDR2 SASEGT. Trimming removed 10 bases from V and 2 bases from J, with 15 bases in between. CDR3 sequence: CAIVREGGNQPQHF. The CDR3 DNA sequence: TGTGCCATCGTACGTGAAGGGGGCAATCAGCCCCAGCATTTT.

The CDR3, as DNA: TGTGCCAGTAGTACTAGCGGGGTTCAAGAGACCCAGTACTTC. It encodes CASSTSGVQETQYF. V usage is TRBV19 and J usage is TRBJ2-5, with 9 positions matching TRBD2. Germline loops: CDR1 LNHDA, CDR2 SQIVND (reference sequence). The CDR3 is 14 amino acids. Trimming removed 4 bases from V and 2 bases from J; junction bases left unmatched: 2. Filled out from reference TRBV19 and TRBJ2-5, the complete variable domain reads DGGITQSPKYLFRKEGQNVTLSCEQNLNHDAMYWYRQDPGQGLRLIYYSQIVNDFQKGDIAEGYSVSREKKESFPLTVTSAQKNPTAFYLCASSTSGVQETQYFGPGTRLLVL.

CDR3 residues: CASSFRTVNYGYTF. The CDR3 DNA reads TGTGCCAGCAGCTTTAGGACAGTAAACTATGGCTACACCTTC. This chain joins TRBV5-6 and TRBJ1-2; D might be TRBD1 (6 bases). V dropped 2 bases and J dropped 2 bases, with 10 bases sitting between them. The germline V gene has CDR1 SGHDT and CDR2 YYEEEE. CDR3 length: 14 amino acids.

V is TRBV5-1 and J is TRBJ2-2; possibly TRBD1 or TRBD2 for D (5 bases each). The CDR3 extends over 14 amino acids. The V end lost 4 bases, the J end lost 5 bases, and 12 bases lay between the germline ends. Germline V gene lookup returns CDR1 SGHRS and CDR2 YFSETQ. In DNA, the CDR3 is TGCGCCAGCAGCCCCAGGGAGAGTACCGGGGAGCTGTTTTTT. Its translation is CASSPRESTGELFF.

This clonotype came up a few times. The chain employs TRBV5-8 and TRBJ2-5, with a tentative D call TRBD1 (6 bases). Trimming took off 5 bases at V and 5 bases at J, with 19 bases between the two ends. The CDR3 has 15 amino acids. Per germline, CDR1 SGHTS and CDR2 YDEGEE. The CDR3 loop reads CASRPRQAVRETQYF. The CDR3 nucleotides read TGTGCCAGCAGACCCCGACAGGCCGTCAGGGAGACCCAGTACTTC.

This clonotype was detected only a few times. The rearrangement links TRBV20-1 to TRBJ2-1; 8 nucleotides match TRBD2. From germline, CDR1 is DFQATT and CDR2 SNEGSKA (reference sequence). The junction had 4 bases not matched to a gene; V was cut back by 1 base and J by 2 bases. The CDR3 runs to 15 residues. The CDR3 loop is CSARGLAPTYNEQFF. CDR3 DNA sequence: TGCAGTGCTAGAGGACTAGCGCCGACCTACAATGAGCAGTTCTTC.

J is TRBJ1-1 and V is TRBV18; D is unresolved. Germline CDR1 and CDR2: KGHSH and LQKENI. Trimming took off 3 bases at V and 1 base at J, with 9 bases between the two ends. CDR3 length: 14 residues. The CDR3 loop reads CASSPGSENTEAFF. For the CDR3, the DNA is TGTGCCAGCTCACCGGGATCAGAGAACACTGAAGCTTTCTTT. The variable domain in full, completed from reference TRBV18 and TRBJ1-1, reads NAGVMQNPRHLVRRRGQEARLRCSPMKGHSHVYWYRQLPEEGLKFMVYLQKENIIDESGMPKERFSAEFPKEGPSILRIQQVVRGDSAAYFCASSPGSENTEAFFGQGTRLTVV.